Detailed here is one T cell receptor beta chain. V lost 2 bases and J lost 0; bases outside the gene matches: 5. Germline CDR1 is MNHEY and CDR2 is SMNVEV (reference sequence). The CDR3 sequence is 18 residues long. This sample stems from a study of glioma-infiltrating T cells. Amplification of TCR alpha and beta CDR3 regions from RNA used iRepertoire nested multiplex PCR. TCRdb used MiXCR to reprocess the multiplex PCR reads, holding one entry per CDR3 protein. The sample lists more than 350,000 distinct CDR3 sequences; more than 35% were seen once. This clonotype was sampled from a human donor with low-grade glioma or glioblastoma, undergoing nonglioma brain surgery, or in good health (not recorded which). Sequencing was performed on glioma tissue, nonneoplastic brain tissue, or PBMCs (not recorded which). The chain couples TRBV27 to TRBJ2-6, with 9 bases aligning to TRBD2. CDR3 sequence (DNA): TGTGCCAGCAGTTTAAGTCTAGCGGGACTCTCTGGGGCCAACGTCCTGACTTTC. Encoded protein: CASSLSLAGLSGANVLTF. The full variable domain, its missing parts supplied by reference TRBV27 and TRBJ2-6, is EAQVTQNPRYLITVTGKKLTVTCSQNMNHEYMSWYRQDPGLGLRQIYYSMNVEVTDKGDVPEGYKVSRKEKRNFPLILESPSPNQTSLYFCASSLSLAGLSGANVLTFGAGSRLTVL.